These 6 T cell receptor beta chains share one sample of origin, sequenced in a study of CD8+CD57+ T cells in acquired aplastic anemia. Sequencing was done on patients that had shown CD8+CD57+ cell expansion by flow cytometry. Profiling of TCR beta VDJ combinations and CDR3 sequences used genomic DNA as template. A single record per CDR3 protein comes from TCRdb applying MiXCR to the reads. There are approximately 300,000 distinct CDR3 sequences in the sample; about three fifths occur only once, and around 1.3% lies in the top ten. The source material was sorted CD4+, CD8+, or CD8+CD57+ T cells (not recorded which) from PBMCs. Every receptor here comes from a human donor with aplastic anemia.

V gene TRBV9 combines with J gene TRBJ2-2; TRBD1 matches at 10 bases. The CDR3 consists of 15 residues. Germline CDR1 is SGDLS and CDR2 is YYNGEE. The V segment lost 3 bases and the J segment 8 bases; nucleotides outside the gene matches: 7. The CDR3 DNA follows: TGTGCCAGCAGCGCGGGACAGGGGTCTCAAGGGGAGCTGTTTTTT. Residues: CASSAGQGSQGELFF. Variable domain in full (rest from reference TRBV9 and TRBJ2-2): DSGVTQTPKHLITATGQRVTLRCSPRSGDLSVYWYQQSLDQGLQFLIQYYNGEERAKGNILERFSAQQFPDLHSELNLSSLELGDSALYFCASSAGQGSQGELFFGEGSRLTVL.

This clonotype was recorded a few times. The rearrangement joins TRBV20-1 to TRBJ1-6, with no clear D. CDR1 is DFQATT and CDR2 is SNEGSKA in the germline V gene (reference sequence). The CDR3 loop spans 14 amino acids. V was clipped by 0 bases and J by 7 bases, with 10 bases between them. The CDR3 reads CSAREALSNSPLHF. For the CDR3, the DNA is TGCAGTGCTAGAGAAGCGTTGAGCAATTCACCCCTCCACTTT.

This clonotype has ten or more counts. The rearrangement links TRBV2 to TRBJ1-5; 7 bases map to TRBD1. V lost 3 bases to trimming and J lost 3 bases; unmatched junction nucleotides: 2. The CDR3 is made up of 14 amino acids. Germline loops: CDR1 SNHLY, CDR2 FYNNEI. The CDR3 sequence is CASSETGNNQPQHF. CDR3 DNA: TGTGCCAGCAGTGAGACAGGGAACAATCAGCCCCAGCATTTT.

To note about this clonotype: It is likely a read error, because the conserved phenylalanine at the end of the CDR3 is missing. The DNA is left out, because the CDR3 cannot be placed on it with certainty; the CDR3 is given as TCRdb lists it. V is TRBV2 and J is TRBJ2-1. CDR1 SNHLY and CDR2 FYNNEI come from the germline V gene. From its first to its last residue, the CDR3 has 13 amino acids. CDR3 protein: CASSDVVYNEQTL.

At least ten counts were recorded for this clonotype. The CDR3 coding sequence is TGTGCCAGCAGTTTATACGCGGGCAGCTCCTACGAGCAGTACTTC. Encoded protein: CASSLYAGSSYEQYF. The genes are TRBV12-3 or TRBV12-4 and TRBJ2-7; tentatively, D is TRBD2 (5 bases). V lost 2 bases to trimming and J lost 0 bases, with 11 bases between them. The CDR3 covers 15 residues.

The chain links TRBV2 to TRBJ1-1; maybe TRBD1 (6 bases). V was shortened by 3 bases and J by 6 bases, with 11 bases between the two germline ends. The CDR3 has 13 residues. In germline, CDR1 is SNHLY, CDR2 FYNNEI. The CDR3 region has the DNA TGTGCCAGCAGTGACAGGGGAAGGGCTGAAGCTTTCTTT. Translating gives CASSDRGRAEAFF.